The text below deals with one T cell receptor (beta chain). No antigen is known for it. Qualities for individual bases were not recorded, and no much larger clone is one base off. Libraries were constructed by the immunoSEQ multiplex PCR assay. As for the authors' bioinformatics: A statistical classification framework was built for diagnosing cytomegalovirus status from the catalog of TCR beta chain sequences. TCRdb re-hosts the immuneACCESS table, in-frame sequences only. Its copies lack some clones; in the studies checked, an unresolved V gene accounts for under half of them, and the cause for the rest is not known. That table furnishes V, J and clone size, whereas the DNA furnished D and trimming. For this sample there are 55,000 to 70,000 clones; more than 85% appear just once. Around 1.7% of the sample goes to the ten largest clones. This sample stems from a study of cytomegalovirus exposure and HLA in healthy donors (dated by TCRdb to the late 2010s). For context, the study as a whole: According to a later analysis, the approximately 130 validation repertoires were produced on the same platform as the 666 repertoires of the first cohort. The study aimed to test whether cataloging public T cell receptors could reveal signatures of past pathogen exposure. Besides the first cohort of some 670 subjects, a separate validation cohort made up of 120 or so different subjects was used. To predict cytomegalovirus infection status, the study brought together high-throughput TCR immunosequencing, statistical association of individual TCRs with disease status, and machine learning.

General study outcomes and caveats: A later analysis had no HLA typing for the validation cohort, so co-occurrence there was scored across all 110 or so repertoires. A later analysis found that TCRs clustered in the first cohort also tended to co-occur in the roughly 120 validation repertoires, with 90% to 95% of cluster scores above 0. The study gave a list of under 200 TCR beta chains associated with cytomegalovirus. Most TCR sequences were observed very rarely across donors, whereas some public TCRs were present in many individuals. In vitro tests confirmed that three of the cytomegalovirus-associated TCR beta chains recognize cytomegalovirus antigens. The classifier was reported to diagnose cytomegalovirus status with high specificity and sensitivity in both the original and validation cohorts. The authors suggested that the approach could potentially be extended to other disease states and immunological phenotypes.

Including the terminal cysteine and phenylalanine, the CDR3 comprises 12 residues. Here the CDR3 DNA is all that survives: 36 bases in frame from base 1. V lost 5 bases and J lost 9 bases; the stretch between them is 11 bases long. CDR1 and CDR2 are drawn from the germline V gene (reference sequence): MNHEY, SMNVEV. Separate from the approximately 670-subject first cohort, the validation cohort of about 130 subjects was the group to which the donors belonged. The chain uses TRBV27 and TRBJ2-1; TRBD2 is perhaps the D gene, given 5 matching bases. The sequence came from a woman aged 18-35 years in good health and CMV-seronegative. Sequencing was performed on PBMCs. The nucleotide sequence reads as follows: TGTGCCAGCAGTCCCCGCGGGTTTGAGCAGTTCTTC. This encodes CASSPRGFEQFF.